This T cell receptor (beta chain) was documented in a study of blood T cell repertoires in COVID-19 (TCRdb year 2020). Background for the entire study: Samples covering the acute and convalescent phases of COVID-19 were provided by collaborators in the United States, Italy and Spain. The samples were drawn from two sources: the first 160 participants of the ongoing ImmuneRACE study, and 1,254 subjects contributed by 6 global collaborators. Deeply sampled blood TCRbeta repertoires from subjects exposed to, actively infected with, or recovered from COVID-19 were included in the dataset. A de-identified subject ID, COVID-19 status, age in years and sex were almost always included in the sample metadata. Where HLA class I and class II types were available, the types were taken from metadata supplied by the sample provider, not from assay-based typing. The repertoires were released in a freely available public database meant as a resource for research on the immune response to SARS-CoV-2. The material from the prospective study consisted of cDNA or gDNA derived from T cells, B-cell-depleted T cells, or PBMCs.

In the prospective study, participants were about 18 to 100 years old, resided in about two dozen geographic areas of the United States, and were enrolled through a virtual design. In the prospective study, cohorts were assigned on the basis of participant-reported clinical history obtained from a screening survey and a study questionnaire. ImmuneRACE Cohort 3 recovered participants were defined by two consecutive negative NP/OP PCR tests, healthcare professional clearance, or symptom resolution. Mobile phlebotomists in the prospective study collected whole blood, serum and a nasopharyngeal or oropharyngeal swab from every participant. Participants in the prospective study had the option to provide additional blood draws and questionnaires over an approximately 2-month period. Blood samples from the prospective study were shipped frozen or at room temperature prior to DNA extraction. From the cysteine through the phenylalanine, the CDR3 covers 17 amino acids. Left in the record is the CDR3 DNA by itself, 51 bases read in frame from the first base. The trim is 0 bases for V and 0 bases for J, with a gap of 13 bases between the germline ends. CDR1 and CDR2, looked up from the germline V gene, are SGHRS and YFSETQ.

The immunoSEQ Assay, a bias-controlled multiplex PCR, was used to amplify TCRbeta CDR3 regions from genomic DNA. The source study handled its data this way. The number of nucleated cells in each sample was estimated from the amplification of reference gene primers within the assay. Sequence reads were collapsed and filtered to measure the absolute abundance of every unique TCRbeta CDR3 rearrangement. For each sample, productive Simpson clonality was calculated as the square root of Simpson's diversity index over productive rearrangements. Entries here come from immuneACCESS through TCRdb and include only in-frame sequences with V and J called. Some clones fail to appear in such tables; in the studies checked, an unresolved V gene covers under half of the shortfall, and the cause of the remainder is unknown. For V, J and clone size, that table is used; D and trimming come from the DNA. This sample lists 300,000 to 450,000 clones; more than 75% were detected once. The top ten constitute roughly 1.2% of the sample.

Results the study describes overall, beyond this receptor: The quantity of clinical and demographic metadata differed by source and by participant and was supplied without curation.

Notes on this clone: Its antigen is unknown. Base qualities are not recorded, but no much larger clone differs from it by a single base.

This chain is built from TRBV5-1 and TRBJ2-1; TRBD1 is a weak D gene call, 6 bases matching. The TCR originated in a woman aged 18-30 years who had recovered from COVID-19. Specimen: PBMCs or T cells enriched from blood (not recorded which). The CDR3 is CASSLALVGGSYNEQFF. The sequenced DNA is TGCGCCAGCAGCTTGGCCTTGGTAGGGGGCTCCTACAATGAGCAGTTCTTC.